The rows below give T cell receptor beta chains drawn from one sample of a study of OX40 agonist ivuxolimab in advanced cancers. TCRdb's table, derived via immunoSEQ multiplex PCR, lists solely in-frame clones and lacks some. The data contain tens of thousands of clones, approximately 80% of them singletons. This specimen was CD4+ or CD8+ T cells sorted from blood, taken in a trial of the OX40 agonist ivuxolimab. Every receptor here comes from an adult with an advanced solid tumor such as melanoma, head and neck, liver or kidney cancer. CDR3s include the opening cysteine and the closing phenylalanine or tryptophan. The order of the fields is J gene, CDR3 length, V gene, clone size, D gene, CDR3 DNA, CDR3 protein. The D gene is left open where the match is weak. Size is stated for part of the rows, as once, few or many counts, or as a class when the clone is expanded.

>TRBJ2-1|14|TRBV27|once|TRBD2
TGTGCCAGCAGCCCCGCTGCGGGGGTCAATGAGCAGTTCTTC
CASSPAAGVNEQFF
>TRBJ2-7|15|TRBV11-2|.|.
TGTGCCAGCTTTCCCCTAGGAGGGACTTCCTACGAGCAGTACTTC
CASFPLGGTSYEQYF
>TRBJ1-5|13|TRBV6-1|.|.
TGTGCCAGCAGTGAATTTACGAATCAGCCCCAGCATTTT
CASSEFTNQPQHF
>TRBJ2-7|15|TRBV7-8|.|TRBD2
TGTGCCAGCAGCTCATCCAGAGCGGGAACCTACGAGCAGTACTTC
CASSSSRAGTYEQYF
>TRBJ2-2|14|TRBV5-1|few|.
TGCGCCAGCAGCCACCGGGGACACACCGGGGAGCTGTTTTTT
CASSHRGHTGELFF
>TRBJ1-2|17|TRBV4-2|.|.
TGTGCCAGCAGCCAAGATTCGAGTCGTGCAGAGGGGTATGGCTACACCTTC
CASSQDSSRAEGYGYTF
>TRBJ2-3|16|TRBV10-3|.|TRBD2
TGTGCCATCAGTGATGGGACTAGCGGAAACACAGATACGCAGTATTTT
CAISDGTSGNTDTQYF
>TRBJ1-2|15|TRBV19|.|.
TGTGCCAGTAGTATAGGGGGATTACCTAACTATGGCTACACCTTC
CASSIGGLPNYGYTF
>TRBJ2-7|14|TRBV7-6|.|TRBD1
TGTGCCAGCAGCTTCTGGACAGGGGATGACGAGCAGTACTTC
CASSFWTGDDEQYF
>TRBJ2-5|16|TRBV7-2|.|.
TGTGCCAGCAGCCGGCGCAGGGTTGGTTTGGGAGAGACCCAGTACTTC
CASSRRRVGLGETQYF
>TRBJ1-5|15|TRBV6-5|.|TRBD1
TGTGCCAGCAGTCCCGGGACAGGGATAGGTCAGCCCCAGCATTTT
CASSPGTGIGQPQHF
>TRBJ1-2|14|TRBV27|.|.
TGTGCCAGCAGACCCGGGACAAATGCCTATGGCTACACCTTC
CASRPGTNAYGYTF
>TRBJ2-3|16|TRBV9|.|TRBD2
TGTGCCAGCAGCGTAGTGACTAGCGGGAGCGTAGATACGCAGTATTTT
CASSVVTSGSVDTQYF
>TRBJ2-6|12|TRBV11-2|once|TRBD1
TGTGCCAGCAGCTTAGTGGGGACAGGATTGGCTTTC
CASSLVGTGLAF
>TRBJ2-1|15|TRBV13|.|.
TGTGCCAGCAGCTTTTCTAGCCGAGCCTACAATGAGCAGTTCTTC
CASSFSSRAYNEQFF
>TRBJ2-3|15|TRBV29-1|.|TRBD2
TGCAGCGTTGCCGGGGCGGGGGGGCGGGCAGATACGCAGTATTTT
CSVAGAGGRADTQYF
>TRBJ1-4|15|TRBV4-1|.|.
TGCGCCAGCAGCCAAACCCCCGGGGGTGGTGAAAAACTGTTTTTT
CASSQTPGGGEKLFF
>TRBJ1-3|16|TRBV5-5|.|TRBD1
TGTGCCAGCAGCCAACCGGGACAGGGTGTTGGAAACACCATATATTTT
CASSQPGQGVGNTIYF
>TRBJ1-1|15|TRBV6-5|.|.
TGTGCCAGCAGTTACGGTCAGTCCCTGAACACTGAAGCTTTCTTT
CASSYGQSLNTEAFF
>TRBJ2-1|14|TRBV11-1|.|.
TGTGCCAGCAGCCCACAGGGACCCTACAATGAGCAGTTCTTC
CASSPQGPYNEQFF
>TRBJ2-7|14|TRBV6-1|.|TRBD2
TGTGCCAGCAGTGTCTCCGGGACTAGCGGGAGTCTTTACTTC
CASSVSGTSGSLYF
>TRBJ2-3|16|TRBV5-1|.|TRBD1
TGCGCCAGCAGCTTACAGGGGCATACTAGCACAGATACGCAGTATTTT
CASSLQGHTSTDTQYF
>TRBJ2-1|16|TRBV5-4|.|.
TGTGCCAGCAGCTTGGTACTCGGCGGATCCTACAATGAGCAGTTCTTC
CASSLVLGGSYNEQFF
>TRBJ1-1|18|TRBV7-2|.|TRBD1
TGTGCCAGCAGCCCCATTACAGACACCGGGGACAGGGACACTGAAGCTTTCTTT
CASSPITDTGDRDTEAFF
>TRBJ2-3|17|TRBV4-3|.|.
TGCGCCAGCAGCCAAGAGGGGGCGGGGGCCTACACAGATACGCAGTATTTT
CASSQEGAGAYTDTQYF
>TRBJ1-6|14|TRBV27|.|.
TGTGCCAGCAGGAGGGACCTCGGACATTCACCCCTCCACTTT
CASRRDLGHSPLHF
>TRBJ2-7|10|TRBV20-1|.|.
TGCAGTGCAACCGGGGACGAGCAGTACTTC
CSATGDEQYF
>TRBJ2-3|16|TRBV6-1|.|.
TGTGCCAGCAGTGAAATAGGGCAGGGTGGCACAGATACGCAGTATTTT
CASSEIGQGGTDTQYF
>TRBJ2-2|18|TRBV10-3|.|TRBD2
TGTGCCATCAGTGACTTTCTAGCGGGGGGGCCCGGGGCCGGGGAGCTGTTTTTT
CAISDFLAGGPGAGELFF
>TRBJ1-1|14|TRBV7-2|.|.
TGTGCCAGCAGCTTAGTACCCTCCCAATCAGAAGCTTTCTTT
CASSLVPSQSEAFF
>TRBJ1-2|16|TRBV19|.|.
TGTGCCAGTAGTGCGACCTGGACGGACTTTAACTATGGCTACACCTTC
CASSATWTDFNYGYTF
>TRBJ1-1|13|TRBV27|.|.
TGTGCCAGCAGTTTAATGCGAGGATATGAAGCTTTCTTT
CASSLMRGYEAFF
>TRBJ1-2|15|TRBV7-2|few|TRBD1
TGTGCCAGCAGCCTGGGACAGGGTGGGGTTTATGGCTACACCTTC
CASSLGQGGVYGYTF
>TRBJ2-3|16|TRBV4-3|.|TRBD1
TGCGCCAGCAGCCAAGCACACAGGGGGCCGGCAGATACGCAGTATTTT
CASSQAHRGPADTQYF
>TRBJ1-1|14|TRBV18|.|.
TGTGCCAGCTCACCGGGAATACAGGACACTGAAGCTTTCTTT
CASSPGIQDTEAFF
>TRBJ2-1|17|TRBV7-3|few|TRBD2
TGTGCCAGCAGCTTATTCGCTAGCGGGGGGGTGAACAATGAGCAGTTCTTC
CASSLFASGGVNNEQFF
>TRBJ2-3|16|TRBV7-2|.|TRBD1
TGTGCCAGCAGCCAGAAAGGGGGCCTTAGCACAGATACGCAGTATTTT
CASSQKGGLSTDTQYF
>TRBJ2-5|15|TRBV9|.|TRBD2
TGTGCCAGCAGCGTTGTAGGCGGGAGTTTCGAGACCCAGTACTTC
CASSVVGGSFETQYF
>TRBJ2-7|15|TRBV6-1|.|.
TGTGCCAGCAATATGGCCTGGGGGTCGGTCTACGAGCAGTACTTC
CASNMAWGSVYEQYF
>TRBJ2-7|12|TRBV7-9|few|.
TGTGCCAGCAGCCAGGGGCGAAACGAGCAGTACTTC
CASSQGRNEQYF
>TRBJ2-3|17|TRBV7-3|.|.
TGTGCCAGCAGCTTAGGGGCCGGGCCCTTGGGCACAGATACGCAGTATTTT
CASSLGAGPLGTDTQYF
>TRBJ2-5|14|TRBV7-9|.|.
TGTGCCAGCAGCTTAGCCCAGGGCCGAGAGACCCAGTACTTC
CASSLAQGRETQYF
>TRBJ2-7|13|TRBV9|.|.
TGTGCCAGCAGCGTGGGGGCGGGGTACGAGCAGTACTTC
CASSVGAGYEQYF
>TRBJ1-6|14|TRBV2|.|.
TGTGCCAGCGTCCCCGCGGGGGGAAATTCACCCCTCCACTTT
CASVPAGGNSPLHF
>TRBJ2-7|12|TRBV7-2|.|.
TGTGCCAGCAGCTTACTTCGTTACGAGCAGTACTTC
CASSLLRYEQYF
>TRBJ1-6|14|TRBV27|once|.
TGTGCCAGCAGTGCTTATCGGGGCAATTCACCCCTCCACTTT
CASSAYRGNSPLHF
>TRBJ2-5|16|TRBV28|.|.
TGTGCCAGCACCCAAGGTCACTTGACAGGCCAAGAGACCCAGTACTTC
CASTQGHLTGQETQYF
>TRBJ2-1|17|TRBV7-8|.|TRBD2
TGTGCCAGCAGCTTATCCTTAGCGGGAGGGCCCTACAATGAGCAGTTCTTC
CASSLSLAGGPYNEQFF
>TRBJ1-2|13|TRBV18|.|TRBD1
TGTGCCAGCTCACCCACAGGGGTGGGTGGCTACACCTTC
CASSPTGVGGYTF
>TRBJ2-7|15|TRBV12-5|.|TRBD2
TGTGCTAGTGGTTTGGTGGCAGCGGGGGACTACGAGCAGTACTTC
CASGLVAAGDYEQYF
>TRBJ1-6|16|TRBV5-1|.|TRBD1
TGCGCCAGCAGCTTGGACGGACAGGGCTATAATTCACCCCTCCACTTT
CASSLDGQGYNSPLHF
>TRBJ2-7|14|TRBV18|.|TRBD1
TGTGCCAGCTCACTCCGGGACAGATCCTACGAGCAGTACTTC
CASSLRDRSYEQYF
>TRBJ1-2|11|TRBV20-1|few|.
TGCAGTGCTCCGTTGGGTAATGGCTACACCTTC
CSAPLGNGYTF
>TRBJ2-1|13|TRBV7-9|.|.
TGTGCCAGCAGCCAAGCGACCGCAGGTGAGCAGTTCTTC
CASSQATAGEQFF
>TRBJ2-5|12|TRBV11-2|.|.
TGTGCCAGCAGCCCTCCGTATGCGACCCAGTACTTC
CASSPPYATQYF